The clone carrying this T cell receptor beta chain has only a few counts. The V end lost 0 bases, the J end lost 3 bases, and 9 bases lay between the germline ends. The CDR3 length is 14 residues. Germline V gene sequence: CDR1 ENHRY, CDR2 SYGVKD. This record comes from a study of blood T cells in healthy people across ages. The authors ran a second PCR of roughly 6 to 12 cycles using a sample-barcoded 5' primer and a J-beta primer mix. Using its own MiXCR run on the 5' RACE reads, TCRdb lists one record per CDR3 protein. The sample has approximately 800,000 distinct CDR3 sequences; approximately 60% are singletons.

What was sequenced was blood. J is TRBJ2-7 and V is TRBV10-3; the D is unclear. This TCR derives from a middle-aged man in good health. CDR3 coding DNA: TGTGCCATCAGTGAGTCGATGCACAGCTACGAGCAGTACTTC. Translation gives CAISESMHSYEQYF.